Following are 25 T cell receptor beta chains from one sample sequenced in a study of cytomegalovirus exposure and HLA in healthy donors. PCR employed 60 Vbeta and 13 Jbeta primers. Sequencing used immunoSEQ multiplex PCR; TCRdb keeps in-frame clones, though not all of them. Altogether tens of thousands of clones are present, around 74% being singletons, with the ten largest covering 5.5% to 7%. The material sequenced was PBMCs. These receptors came from a man aged 25-45 years in good health and CMV-seronegative.

The chain joins TRBV4-2 to TRBJ2-7; TRBD2 matches 12 bases. V gave up 1 base and J gave up 4 bases; unmatched junction bases: 2. The CDR3 is 15 residues long. CDR1 is LGHNA, CDR2 YNFKEQ, per germline. Here the CDR3 DNA reads TGTGCCAGCAGCCAAGCCGGGACTAGCGGGTACGAGCAGTACTTC. Its protein is CASSQAGTSGYEQYF.

This clone has a handful of counts. This rearrangement joins TRBV11-2 to TRBJ2-7, with D uncertain. Between the trimmed V and J ends, which lost 8 bases and 0 bases, there was a span of 8 bases. In germline, CDR1 is SGHAT, CDR2 FQNNGV. The CDR3 sequence is 12 residues long. This CDR3 is CASARYSYEQYF. The CDR3 nucleotides are TGTGCCAGCGCACGGTACTCCTACGAGCAGTACTTC.

The chain uses TRBV5-6 and TRBJ1-1, with a possible D match to TRBD1 (5 bases). In germline, CDR1 is SGHDT, CDR2 YYEEEE. The V gene lost 2 bases and the J gene lost 1 base, with 12 bases spanning the gap. There are 15 residues in the CDR3. The CDR3 region has the DNA TGTGCCAGCAGCTTCTGGGGCGTGGGGAACACTGAAGCTTTCTTT. It specifies CASSFWGVGNTEAFF.

The chain has TRBV6-6 and TRBJ2-5; 12 nucleotides match TRBD2. V lost 6 bases and J lost 4; bases outside the gene matches: 6. CDR1 is MNHNY and CDR2 is SVGAGI in the germline V gene (reference sequence). This CDR3 is built from 15 residues. The chain's CDR3 is CASRPPGLAGETQYF. In DNA, the CDR3 is TGTGCCAGCAGACCGCCGGGACTAGCGGGAGAGACCCAGTACTTC.

The CDR3 DNA sequence: TGTGCCAGTAGCCACCTCAGGGGTTTTGAAGCTTTCTTT. Translated, it gives CASSHLRGFEAFF. This chain connects TRBV19 to TRBJ1-1, with D possibly being TRBD1 (6 bases). This CDR3 has 13 amino acids. Germline V gives CDR1 LNHDA, CDR2 SQIVND (reference sequence). Trimming shortened V by 6 bases and J by 7 bases, and 15 bases separated the two germline ends.

The rearrangement joins TRBV6-5 to TRBJ2-4; perhaps TRBD2 as D (5 bases). Trimming cost V 6 bases and J 3 bases, with 12 bases left between them. Germline CDR1 and CDR2: MNHEY and SVGAGI. This CDR3 has 14 amino acids. DNA of the CDR3: TGTGCCAGCAGAGCGGACGGATACAAAAACATTCAGTACTTC. It translates to CASRADGYKNIQYF.

The V gene is TRBV5-1, the J gene TRBJ1-1; tentative D call: TRBD1 (5 bases). The V end was cut by 0 bases, the J end by 11 bases, with 14 bases between. This CDR3 is 13 amino acids long. From germline, CDR1 is SGHRS and CDR2 YFSETQ. CDR3 nucleotide sequence: TGCGCCAGCAGCTTGGCCGGGGGTGATTGGGCTTTCTTT. This sequence encodes CASSLAGGDWAFF.

A single count supports this clone. DNA of the CDR3: TGTGCCAGCAGCTACCCGACAGGGGGCGGGTACGAGCAGTACTTC. Its translation is CASSYPTGGGYEQYF. The rearrangement joins TRBV11-2 to TRBJ2-7; TRBD1 aligns across 10 bases. The CDR3 extends over 15 amino acids. Germline values: CDR1 SGHAT, CDR2 FQNNGV. Trimming took 4 bases from V and 4 from J; bases not matched to a gene: 7.

J is TRBJ1-3 and V is TRBV18; 7 positions match TRBD1. From germline, CDR1 is KGHSH and CDR2 LQKENI. This CDR3 contains 15 residues. With 4 bases clipped from V and 2 bases from J, the junction kept 5 bases outside the gene matches. The chain's CDR3 is CASSHRQGPGNTIYF. The CDR3 bases are TGTGCCAGCTCACACCGACAGGGCCCTGGAAACACCATATATTTT.

The V and J genes are TRBV9 and TRBJ1-1, with D unresolved. CDR1 and CDR2 from the germline V gene are SGDLS and YYNGEE. This CDR3 contains 17 residues. V gave up 4 bases and J gave up 0 bases, with 19 bases separating them. This chain's CDR3 is CASSSAPGEVMNTEAFF. CDR3 coding DNA: TGTGCCAGCAGCTCCGCCCCTGGTGAGGTAATGAACACTGAAGCTTTCTTT.

J is TRBJ2-7 and V is TRBV6-6, with a possible D match to TRBD1 (5 bases). The CDR3 is made up of 15 amino acids. The V gene's germline CDR1 is MNHNY and CDR2 SVGAGI (reference sequence). V lost 0 bases and J 0 bases, leaving 9 bases between the germline ends. The CDR3 protein is CASSYSTQGSYEQYF. As DNA, the CDR3 is TGTGCCAGCAGTTACTCAACTCAGGGCTCCTACGAGCAGTACTTC.

The rearrangement joins TRBV7-9 to TRBJ2-3, with a possible D match to TRBD2 (5 bases). CDR3 length: 15 amino acids. Germline V lookup: CDR1 SEHNR, CDR2 FQNEAQ (reference sequence). V was trimmed by 6 bases and J by 2 bases, leaving 15 bases between them. The CDR3, as DNA: TGTGCCAGCAGTCCCTCGGGCGGGTTCACAGATACGCAGTATTTT. It translates to CASSPSGGFTDTQYF.

This clone was counted once. The chain joins TRBV2 to TRBJ2-7; 7 bases match TRBD1. From germline, CDR1 is SNHLY and CDR2 FYNNEI. With 8 bases clipped from V and 1 base from J, the junction kept 5 bases outside the gene matches. There are 13 residues in the CDR3. In nucleotides, the CDR3 is TGTGCCAGCGTGGGACAGTCATCCTACGAGCAGTACTTC. This gives the protein CASVGQSSYEQYF.

The chain combines TRBV14 with TRBJ1-2, with D possibly being TRBD1 (5 bases). The CDR3 extends over 14 amino acids. V lost 1 base to trimming and J lost 5 bases, with 11 bases between them. Germline lookup yields CDR1 SGHDN and CDR2 FVKESK. The CDR3 sequence: CASSQGQTLYGYTF. The CDR3, as DNA: TGTGCCAGCAGCCAAGGACAGACGTTATATGGCTACACCTTC. The entire variable domain, with the rest obtained from reference TRBV14 and TRBJ1-2, is as follows: EAGVTQFPSHSVIEKGQTVTLRCDPISGHDNLYWYRRVMGKEIKFLLHFVKESKQDESGMPNNRFLAERTGGTYSTLKVQPAELEDSGVYFCASSQGQTLYGYTFGSGTRLTVV.

The rearrangement links TRBV7-9 to TRBJ1-1; 12 positions agree with TRBD1. V dropped 6 bases and J dropped 0; count of bases not matched to a gene: 2. CDR3 length equals 15 residues. Germline values: CDR1 SEHNR, CDR2 FQNEAQ (reference sequence). CDR3: CASRGQGAMNTEAFF. Here the CDR3 DNA reads TGTGCCAGCAGGGGACAGGGGGCCATGAACACTGAAGCTTTCTTT.

This sequence joins TRBV7-9 and TRBJ2-3; TRBD2 aligns across 14 bases. Germline CDR1 is SEHNR and CDR2 is FQNEAQ (reference sequence). J was trimmed by 3 bases and V by 5 bases; bases with no gene match: 10. The CDR3 has 18 residues. The DNA of the CDR3 is TGTGCCAGCAGCCTCGGGACTAGCGGGAGCCCTGAGACAGATACGCAGTATTTT. This sequence encodes CASSLGTSGSPETDTQYF. Full variable domain (missing parts from reference TRBV7-9 and TRBJ2-3): DTGVSQNPRHKITKRGQNVTFRCDPISEHNRLYWYRQTLGQGPEFLTYFQNEAQLEKSRLLSDRFSAERPKGSFSTLEIQRTEQGDSAMYLCASSLGTSGSPETDTQYFGPGTRLTVL.

This chain links TRBV4-1 with TRBJ2-3; 9 positions match TRBD1. From germline, CDR1 is MGHRA and CDR2 YSYEKL. V shed 8 bases, J shed 2 bases, and the junction held 8 bases outside the gene matches. This CDR3 spans 15 amino acids. The CDR3 DNA reads as TGCGCCAGCGCATCACTACAGGGGGCCACAGATACGCAGTATTTT. Translating gives CASASLQGATDTQYF.

The V call is TRBV29-1, the J call TRBJ2-1; 7 bases fit TRBD2. The CDR3 length is 18 residues. Germline CDR1 SQVTM, CDR2 ANQGSEA. V lost 1 base to trimming and J lost 0 bases; unmatched junction nucleotides: 12. The CDR3 loop is CSVEGVLSGQSSYNEQFF. As DNA, the CDR3 is TGCAGCGTTGAAGGCGTTCTTAGCGGGCAAAGCTCCTACAATGAGCAGTTCTTC.

The chain uses TRBV5-1 and TRBJ2-7; the D gene is possibly TRBD1 (6 bases). This CDR3 region has 16 residues. The ends were cut back, 0 bases at V and 2 bases at J, with 15 bases in the middle. The germline gives CDR1 SGHRS, CDR2 YFSETQ. The CDR3 bases are TGCGCCAGCAGCTTGGCCGGGGCAGGGGTTACCTACGAGCAGTACTTC. Translating it yields CASSLAGAGVTYEQYF.

In its sample, this clone was seen a few times. J is TRBJ2-1 and V is TRBV5-1, with TRBD2 matching 16 bases. V was pared by 1 base and J by 7 bases, with 2 bases of the junction left unmatched. Per the germline V gene, CDR1 is SGHRS and CDR2 is YFSETQ. CDR3 length: 16 residues. The CDR3 sequence is CASSLTGLAGGNEQFF. CDR3 sequence (DNA): TGCGCCAGCAGCTTGACGGGACTAGCGGGAGGGAATGAGCAGTTCTTC.

The chain couples TRBV27 to TRBJ1-4; 11 nucleotides match TRBD1. Germline V lookup: CDR1 MNHEY, CDR2 SMNVEV (reference sequence). This CDR3 is built from 17 residues. V dropped 3 bases and J dropped 10; count of bases not matched to a gene: 13. CDR3 region: CASSFVGQGALGAKLFF. The CDR3 DNA is TGTGCCAGCAGTTTTGTAGGACAGGGGGCCCTGGGGGCAAAACTGTTTTTT.

The chain recombines TRBV10-3 with TRBJ2-7, with 9 bases lining up with TRBD2. Germline V CDR1 and CDR2: ENHRY, SYGVKD. J was trimmed by 3 bases and V by 0 bases; bases with no gene match: 6. The CDR3 contains 16 residues. The chain's CDR3 is CAISESSSGKFYEQYF. In DNA form, the CDR3 reads TGTGCCATCAGTGAGTCTTCTAGCGGGAAGTTCTACGAGCAGTACTTC.

This rearrangement joins TRBV6-6 to TRBJ2-1; TRBD1 matches at 11 bases. Germline V gives CDR1 MNHNY, CDR2 SVGAGI (reference sequence). The V segment lost 5 bases and the J segment 3 bases; nucleotides outside the gene matches: 3. CDR3 length: 15 amino acids. The CDR3 sequence: CASSAGTGGYNEQFF. CDR3 bases: TGTGCCAGCAGTGCCGGGACAGGGGGCTACAATGAGCAGTTCTTC.

The V call is TRBV6-1, the J call TRBJ2-5; tentative D call: TRBD1 (6 bases). V was trimmed by 0 bases and J by 0 bases, leaving 11 bases between them. Germline V gene lookup returns CDR1 MNHNS and CDR2 SASEGT. The CDR3 contains 16 residues. CDR3 in DNA: TGTGCCAGCAGTGAAGCGACAGGACCGTACCAAGAGACCCAGTACTTC. Translated, it gives CASSEATGPYQETQYF.

The CDR3 is CASSRVAASTDTQYF. The CDR3 coding sequence is TGCGCCAGCAGTAGGGTAGCGGCTAGCACAGATACGCAGTATTTT. The chain carries TRBV10-2 and TRBJ2-3; a possible D gene is TRBD2 (6 bases). The V gene's germline CDR1 is WSHSY and CDR2 SAAADI. The CDR3 covers 15 residues. V was shortened by 5 bases and J by 0 bases, with 12 bases between the two germline ends.